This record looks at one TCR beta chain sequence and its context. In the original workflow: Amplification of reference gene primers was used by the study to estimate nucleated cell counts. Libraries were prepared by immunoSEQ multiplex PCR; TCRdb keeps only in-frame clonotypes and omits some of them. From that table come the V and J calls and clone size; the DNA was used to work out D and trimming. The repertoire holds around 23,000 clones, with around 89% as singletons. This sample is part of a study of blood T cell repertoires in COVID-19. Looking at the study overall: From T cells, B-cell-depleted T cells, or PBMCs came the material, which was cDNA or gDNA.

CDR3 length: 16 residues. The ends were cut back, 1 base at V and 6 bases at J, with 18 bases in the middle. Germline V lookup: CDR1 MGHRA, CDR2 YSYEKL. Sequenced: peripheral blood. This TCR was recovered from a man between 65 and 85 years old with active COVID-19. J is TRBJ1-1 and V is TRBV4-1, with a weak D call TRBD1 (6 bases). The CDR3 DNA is TGCGCCAGCAGCCAAGCGGCTACAGGGATATTCCCTGAAGCTTTCTTT. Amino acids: CASSQAATGIFPEAFF.